This record looks at one TCR beta chain sequence and its context. The data originate from a study of spatial heterogeneity in lung cancer. As for time point: sample taken at primary tumor resection. Tumor, nontumor lung or frozen PBMC supplied whole RNA, sequenced without sorting. Per the germline V gene, CDR1 is SGDLS and CDR2 is YYNGEE. This CDR3 contains 15 residues. Trimming took 0 bases from V and 9 from J; bases not matched to a gene: 9. Each CDR3 protein gets one entry after TCRdb re-called the 5' RACE reads with MiXCR. This sample has fewer than 13,000 distinct CDR3 sequences; approximately 8.6% occur once, and the top ten carry under 30%.

The sequence was collected from a male donor with early-stage non-small cell lung cancer. Sequencing used PBMCs, obtained at surgery. V is TRBV9 and J is TRBJ2-1; 7 nucleotides match TRBD2. In nucleotides, the CDR3 is TGTGCCAGCAGCGTAGCCCTCCCGACTAGCAGTGAGCAGTTCTTC. Protein product: CASSVALPTSSEQFF.